The clone carrying this T cell receptor beta chain was observed many times. The V gene's germline CDR1 is SGHRS and CDR2 YFSETQ. This CDR3 comprises 13 residues. Trimming left V 4 bases short and J 0 bases short, with 8 bases between. This specimen belongs to a study of identical twins. TCRdb re-called the 5' RACE reads with MiXCR, one entry per CDR3 protein. The sample records around 490,000 distinct CDR3 sequences, roughly an eighth being singletons. The data were also submitted as part of a second study, on yellow fever vaccine responses in identical twins.

The TCR was taken from a woman younger than 35 in good health. This sequence joins TRBV5-1 and TRBJ2-7; the D call may be TRBD1 or TRBD2 (5 bases each). The specimen sequenced was CD4+ T cells sorted from blood. As DNA, the CDR3 is TGCGCCAGCAGCCGGGACGCCTCCTACGAGCAGTACTTC. Translation: CASSRDASYEQYF.